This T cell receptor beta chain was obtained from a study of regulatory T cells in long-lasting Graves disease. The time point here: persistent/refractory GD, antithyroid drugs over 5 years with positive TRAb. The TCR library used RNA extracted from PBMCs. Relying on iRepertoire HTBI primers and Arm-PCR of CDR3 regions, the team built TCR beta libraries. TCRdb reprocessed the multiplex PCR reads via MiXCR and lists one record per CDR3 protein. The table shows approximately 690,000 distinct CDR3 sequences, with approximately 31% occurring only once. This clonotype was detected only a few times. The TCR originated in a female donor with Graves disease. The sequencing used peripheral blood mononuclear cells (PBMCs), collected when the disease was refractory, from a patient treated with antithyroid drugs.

The CDR3 sequence is CASRPGRHSSGNTIYF. DNA for the CDR3: TGTGCCAGCAGACCGGGACGGCATAGCTCTGGAAACACCATATATTTT. V is TRBV11-2 and J is TRBJ1-3; D might be TRBD1 (5 bases). V was pared by 6 bases and J by 0 bases, with 15 bases between. This CDR3 region has 16 residues. Looked up from germline, CDR1 is SGHAT and CDR2 is FQNNGV.